This T cell receptor beta chain was retrieved from a study of shared clonotypes between healthy human individuals. This CDR3 comprises 13 residues. Germline loops: CDR1 SGDLS, CDR2 YYNGEE. Trimming left V 3 bases short and J 3 bases short, with 6 bases between. This clone was seen a single time. Several immunoSEQ plates received, in even portions, the genomic DNA of each subset. Assay: immunoSEQ multiplex PCR; the TCRdb copy retains only in-frame clones and omits some. The sample contains some 580,000 clones, more than 95% of which appear only once. It was CD45RO-negative cells, positively selected for CCR7, that made up naive CD8 cells, with terminally differentiated effector memory CD45RA+ cells excluded.

The TCR was taken from a man in his thirties or forties in good health. This chain links TRBV9 with TRBJ1-4; D is perhaps TRBD1 (5 bases). Sequenced: naive CD8+ T cells sorted from blood. The CDR3: CASSGDPNEKLFF. The CDR3 DNA sequence: TGTGCCAGCAGCGGGGACCCTAATGAAAAACTGTTTTTT.